This T cell receptor (beta chain) was recovered during a study of cytomegalovirus exposure and HLA in healthy donors. Study findings and constraints: No immune exposure information besides CMV serostatus was available. Previous analysis showed most TCR beta V segments were productive about 90% or about 30% of the time. Links to common viral pathogens appeared, in a later analysis, for several of the most significant clusters. The classifier was said to identify cytomegalovirus status with high specificity and sensitivity.

On this clone itself: Its antigen is currently unknown. The same CDR3 also results from other DNA sequences found in this sample.

Germline CDR1 and CDR2: LGHNA and YSLEER. The CDR3 spans 15 residues. Trimming removed 1 base from V and 4 bases from J, with 13 bases in between. The PCR ran on 60 Vbeta and 13 Jbeta primers. TCRdb's copy holds only in-frame clones and misses some; the assay was immunoSEQ multiplex PCR. The sample lists roughly 80,000 clones, around three quarters occurring once. The sample taken for sequencing was PBMCs. The chain carries TRBV4-3 and TRBJ1-2; D unresolved. This TCR was recovered from a man between 40 and 49 years old in good health and CMV-seronegative. DNA for the CDR3: TGCGCCAGCAGCCAAGGTAGAGGGCAGAGCTATGGCTACACCTTC. It encodes CASSQGRGQSYGYTF.